This T cell receptor beta chain was found in a study of radiotherapy plus CTLA-4 blockade in lung cancer. Study as a whole: There were objective responses in roughly 18% of patients, and 31% had disease control. Study observations and caveats: In blood, early T cell clone dynamics reportedly predicted response best, together with interferon-beta. Subsequent to radiotherapy plus ipilimumab, tumor-derived TCR clones underwent expansion in blood.

Participants had chemo-refractory metastatic non-small-cell lung cancer and were treated with focal radiation plus ipilimumab CTLA-4 blockade. Generated by immunoSEQ multiplex PCR, the TCRdb table keeps only in-frame clones and is missing some. The data contain some 110,000 clones, 70% to 85% of them seen just once; the ten biggest clones take up approximately 3.5%. To note about this clone: Its matching antigen is unknown.

The V segment lost 0 bases and the J segment 7 bases; nucleotides outside the gene matches: 9. Germline V gives CDR1 SGDLS, CDR2 YYNGEE. The CDR3 totals 16 residues. The chain is built from TRBV9 and TRBJ2-2; TRBD1 agrees at 7 bases. This specimen consisted of peripheral blood, obtained from a patient treated with radiotherapy plus ipilimumab. The clonotype was recovered from a human donor with non-small cell lung cancer that progressed on radiotherapy plus ipilimumab. Some clones in this sample may be carry-over from other donors' samples. CDR3 in amino acids: CASSVGETGWVGELFF. The CDR3 DNA reads TGTGCCAGCAGCGTAGGCGAGACAGGGTGGGTCGGGGAGCTGTTTTTT.